This T cell receptor (beta chain) was identified in a study of vaccination and CD4 T cells after COVID-19. In this sample, this clonotype turned up a few times. No antigen is known for it. Trimming at V came to 6 bases and at J to 7 bases, leaving 15 bases not matched to a gene. The germline V gene has CDR1 MGHDK and CDR2 SYGVNS. The CDR3 is made up of 15 amino acids. Treatment denoted: approximately 10-day PBMC culture with coronavirus spike peptide pools or control peptides (ViraFEST assay). Sequencing of DNA taken from cultured CD4+ T cells relied on the Oncomine TCR Beta short-read assay. TCRdb analysed the PCR reads with MiXCR anew, one entry per CDR3 protein. The table lists a few thousand distinct CDR3 sequences, 15% to 20% of them singletons, with less than 20% in the top ten.

The sequenced sample consisted of CD4+ T cells from blood, cultured in vitro. This TCR was recovered from a human donor who had recovered from COVID-19. The chain combines TRBV25-1 with TRBJ2-7; 7 positions agree with TRBD1. CDR3 protein: CASRPTARGQIEQYF. CDR3 in DNA: TGTGCCAGCAGACCCACGGCAAGGGGGCAGATAGAGCAGTACTTC.